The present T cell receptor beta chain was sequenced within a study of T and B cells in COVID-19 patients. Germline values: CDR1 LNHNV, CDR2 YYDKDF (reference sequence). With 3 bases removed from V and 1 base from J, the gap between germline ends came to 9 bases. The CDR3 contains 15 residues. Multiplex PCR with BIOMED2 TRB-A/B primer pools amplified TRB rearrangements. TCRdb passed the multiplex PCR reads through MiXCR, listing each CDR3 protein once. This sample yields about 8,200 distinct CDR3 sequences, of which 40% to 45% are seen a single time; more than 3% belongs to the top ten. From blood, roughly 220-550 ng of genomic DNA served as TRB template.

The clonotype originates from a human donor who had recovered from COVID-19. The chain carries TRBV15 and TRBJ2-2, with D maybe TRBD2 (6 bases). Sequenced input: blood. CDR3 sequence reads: CATSRGGLNTGELFF. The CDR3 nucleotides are TGTGCCACCAGCAGGGGGGGACTGAACACCGGGGAGCTGTTTTTT.